One sample yielded the 11 T cell receptor beta chains listed below, sequenced in a study of T cells in Graves' hyperthyroidism and ophthalmopathy. Amplified TCR beta CDR3 regions derived from RNA transcripts. RT-PCR in the first round (using the HTBI primer set) targeted the TCR CDR3. One entry per CDR3 protein, called by TCRdb with MiXCR from the multiplex PCR reads. The sample records about 280,000 distinct CDR3 sequences, less than 30% being singletons. The source material was blood. Receptor source: a man in his forties with Graves' hyperthyroidism that later progressed to Graves' ophthalmopathy.

This clonotype has a count of ten or more. Here the CDR3 reads CASSQGPQKSEQYF. CDR3 nucleotide sequence: TGTGCCAGCAGCCAAGGGCCTCAAAAGAGCGAGCAGTACTTC. The V and J genes are TRBV14 and TRBJ2-7; unclear D gene. V lost 1 base and J 6 bases, leaving 13 bases between the germline ends. The CDR3 loop spans 14 amino acids. Germline V gene data show CDR1 as SGHDN and CDR2 as FVKESK. The variable domain in full, with the rest retrieved from reference TRBV14 and TRBJ2-7, is EAGVTQFPSHSVIEKGQTVTLRCDPISGHDNLYWYRRVMGKEIKFLLHFVKESKQDESGMPNNRFLAERTGGTYSTLKVQPAELEDSGVYFCASSQGPQKSEQYFGPGTRLTVT.

This clonotype has ten or more counts. V usage is TRBV28 and J usage is TRBJ1-5; TRBD1 matches at 10 bases. Trimming cost V 3 bases and J 2 bases; bases outside gene matches: 7. CDR3 length equals 17 residues. Looked up from germline, CDR1 is MDHEN and CDR2 is SYDVKM. DNA for the CDR3: TGTGCCAGCAGTTTCAAGGACAGGGGGACAGGCAATCAGCCCCAGCATTTT. Protein product: CASSFKDRGTGNQPQHF.

This clonotype was seen at least ten times. This chain joins TRBV7-6 and TRBJ1-2; 8 positions agree with TRBD1. The V and J ends lost 5 bases and 4 bases, in that order; junction bases with no gene match: 6. This CDR3 region has 14 residues. In germline, CDR1 is SGHVS, CDR2 FNYEAQ. The CDR3 protein is CASSPGQGFYGYTF. CDR3 sequence (DNA): TGTGCCAGCAGCCCAGGACAGGGCTTCTATGGCTACACCTTC.

This clonotype was observed many times. At one boundary the junction diverges from the germline segment, which might be a read error. The chain uses TRBV5-1 and TRBJ1-5, with D possibly matching TRBD1 (5 bases). The CDR3 has 14 amino acids. Germline assignment: CDR1 SGHRS and CDR2 YFSETQ. CDR3 nucleotides: TGTGCCAGCAGTTTATTGGGGGGCAATCAGCCCCAGCATTTT. Translation gives CASSLLGGNQPQHF.

This clonotype showed up many times. This chain uses TRBV6-2 or TRBV6-3 with TRBJ2-6; 8 bases agree with TRBD1. V was clipped by 4 bases and J by 0 bases; unmatched bases: 8. Germline-derived CDR1 and CDR2 are MNHEY and SVGEGT. This CDR3 comprises 18 residues. CDR3 bases: TGTGCCAGCAGTTCCGGACAGGGCGCCGACTCTGGGGCCAACGTCCTGACTTTC. Translated: CASSSGQGADSGANVLTF.

This clonotype was recorded many times. The chain links TRBV20-1 to TRBJ2-7, with TRBD1 matching 8 bases. The CDR3 runs to 14 residues. The V gene end was trimmed by 5 bases and the J gene end by 7 bases; junction bases not matched to a gene: 13. CDR1 is DFQATT, CDR2 SNEGSKA, per germline (reference sequence). CDR3 protein: CSASRDRREWEQYF. DNA of the CDR3: TGCAGTGCTTCCCGGGACAGGCGGGAATGGGAGCAGTACTTC.

This clonotype was detected many times. CDR3 in amino acids: CASSLEGLLRTQYF. The CDR3 DNA sequence: TGCGCCAGCAGCTTGGAGGGTCTTCTGCGTACCCAGTACTTC. The V and J genes are TRBV5-1 and TRBJ2-5; D gene unclear. CDR3 size: 14 residues. Germline values: CDR1 SGHRS, CDR2 YFSETQ. V was pared by 0 bases and J by 8 bases, with 14 bases between.

This clonotype was found a few times. The chain has TRBV3-1 and TRBJ2-7, with 7 bases matching TRBD1. The germline CDR1 and CDR2 sequences are LGHDT and YNNKEL (reference sequence). The CDR3 extends over 13 amino acids. Losses at the gene ends were 8 bases for V and 6 bases for J; bases not matched to a gene: 10. This chain's CDR3 is CASQQGSFREQYF. The CDR3 bases are TGTGCCAGCCAACAGGGGTCCTTCCGCGAGCAGTACTTC.

This clonotype was seen many times. The rearrangement joins TRBV30 to TRBJ1-3; D unclear. V shed 4 bases and J shed 2 bases, with 9 bases lying between them. This CDR3 region has 13 residues. Germline lookup yields CDR1 GTSNPN and CDR2 SVGIG (reference sequence). CDR3 residues: CAWTTDAGNTIYF. The CDR3 nucleotides are TGTGCCTGGACCACAGACGCTGGAAACACCATATATTTT.

This clonotype showed up just once. This sequence joins TRBV4-1 and TRBJ2-7; 14 nucleotides line up with TRBD2. The V gene end was trimmed by 1 base and the J gene end by 1 base; junction bases not matched to a gene: 3. The CDR3 consists of 17 residues. The germline V gene encodes CDR1 MGHRA and CDR2 YSYEKL. CDR3 amino acids: CASSQGRLAGGSYEQYF. In nucleotides, the CDR3 is TGCGCCAGCAGCCAAGGCCGACTAGCGGGGGGGTCCTACGAGCAGTACTTC.

The chain has TRBV12-3 or TRBV12-4 and TRBJ2-5, with TRBD1 matching over 8 bases. The CDR3 totals 15 residues. Trimming took 0 bases from V and 5 from J; bases not matched to a gene: 5. The CDR3 here is CASSLAWGQEETQYF. CDR3 nucleotides: TGTGCCAGCAGTTTAGCGTGGGGACAGGAGGAGACCCAGTACTTC.